Below, one T cell receptor beta chain is given with its context. Its antigen remains unknown. Sequencing was performed with immunoSEQ multiplex PCR; in TCRdb, only in-frame clones are kept and a portion is missing. The table has roughly 50,000 clones, nearly 90% seen once. This record comes from a study of T cell responses to AZD1222 COVID-19 vaccine. Study-wide findings and caveats: Compared with day 0, the breadth and depth of the Spike-specific TCR repertoire rose significantly after two doses of AZD1222.

Germline loops: CDR1 SQVTM, CDR2 ANQGSEA. Trimming shortened V by 3 bases and J by 1 base, and 9 bases separated the two germline ends. This CDR3 contains 13 residues. The sequencing here drew on peripheral blood, taken on day 0 of AZD1222 vaccination. The receptor comes from an adult in good health. J is TRBJ1-1 and V is TRBV29-1; D remains ambiguous. CDR3 sequence: CSVDPVRNTEAFF. DNA of the CDR3: TGCAGCGTTGATCCGGTCCGGAACACTGAAGCTTTCTTT.